This T cell receptor (beta chain) was identified in a study of human T cells and chemical hapten exposure. The CDR3 has 16 amino acids. V lost 5 bases and J lost 2; bases outside the gene matches: 2. Germline V CDR1 and CDR2: SEHNR, FQNEAQ (reference sequence). Noted time point: patch test 2, 6 weeks after DPC sensitization. Treatment indicated: therapeutic diphenylcyclopropenone sensitization with weekly scalp DPC. TCRdb passed the RACE reads through MiXCR, listing each CDR3 protein once. The table records under 85,000 distinct CDR3 sequences, 9% to 12% of them present only once. This clonotype was counted only a few times.

The J gene is TRBJ2-3, the V gene TRBV7-9, with TRBD2 matching 15 bases. This sequence originates from a woman aged 45-60 years with alopecia areata. Some clones in this sample may be carry-over from other donors' samples. This sample comprised whole blood, obtained in connection with sensitization to the hapten diphenylcyclopropenone (DPC). The CDR3 DNA sequence: TGTGCCAGCAGCGGACTAGCGGGAGGGTACACAGATACGCAGTATTTT. Encoded protein: CASSGLAGGYTDTQYF.